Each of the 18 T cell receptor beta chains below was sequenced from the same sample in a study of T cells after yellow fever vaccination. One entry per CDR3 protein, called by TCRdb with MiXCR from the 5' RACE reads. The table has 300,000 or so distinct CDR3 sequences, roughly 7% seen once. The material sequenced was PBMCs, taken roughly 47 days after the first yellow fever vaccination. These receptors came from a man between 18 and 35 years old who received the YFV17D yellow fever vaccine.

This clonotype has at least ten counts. The CDR3 nucleotides read TGTGCCAGCAGTTTCGGTAATTCACCCCTCCACTTT. It encodes CASSFGNSPLHF. V gene TRBV12-3 or TRBV12-4 combines with J gene TRBJ1-6; D not certain. V shed 3 bases and J shed 6 bases, with 3 bases lying between them. The CDR3 consists of 12 residues.

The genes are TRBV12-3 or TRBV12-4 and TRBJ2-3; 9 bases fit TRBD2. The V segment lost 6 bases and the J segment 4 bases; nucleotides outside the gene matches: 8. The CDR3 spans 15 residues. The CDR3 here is CASSRPAGGSDTQYF. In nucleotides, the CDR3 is TGTGCCAGCAGCCGACCAGCGGGGGGTTCAGATACGCAGTATTTT.

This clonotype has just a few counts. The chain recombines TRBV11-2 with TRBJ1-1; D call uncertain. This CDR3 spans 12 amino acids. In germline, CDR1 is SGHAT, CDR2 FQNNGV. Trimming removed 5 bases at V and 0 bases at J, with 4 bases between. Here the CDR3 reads CASSVLNTEAFF. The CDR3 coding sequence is TGTGCCAGCAGCGTCCTGAACACTGAAGCTTTCTTT.

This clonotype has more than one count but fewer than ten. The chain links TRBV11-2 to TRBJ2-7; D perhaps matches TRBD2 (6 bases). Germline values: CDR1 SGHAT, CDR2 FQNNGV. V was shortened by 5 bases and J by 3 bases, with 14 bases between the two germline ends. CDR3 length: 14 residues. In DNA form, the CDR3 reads TGTGCCAGCAGCCAAGGACTAAGAGACTACGAGCAGTACGTC. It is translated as CASSQGLRDYEQYV.

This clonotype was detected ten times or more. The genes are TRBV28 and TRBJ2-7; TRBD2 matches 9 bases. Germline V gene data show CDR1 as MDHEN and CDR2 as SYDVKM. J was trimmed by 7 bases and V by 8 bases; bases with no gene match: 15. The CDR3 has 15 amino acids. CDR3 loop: CASLEAGGRPTEQYF. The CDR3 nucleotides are TGTGCCAGCCTCGAAGCGGGGGGACGGCCTACGGAGCAGTACTTC.

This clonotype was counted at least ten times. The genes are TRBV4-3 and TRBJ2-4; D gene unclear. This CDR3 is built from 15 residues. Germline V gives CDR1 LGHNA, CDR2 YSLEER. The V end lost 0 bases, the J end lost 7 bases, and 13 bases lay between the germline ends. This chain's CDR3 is CASSQDGPPANIQYF. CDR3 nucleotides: TGCGCCAGCAGCCAAGATGGCCCACCGGCCAACATTCAGTACTTC.

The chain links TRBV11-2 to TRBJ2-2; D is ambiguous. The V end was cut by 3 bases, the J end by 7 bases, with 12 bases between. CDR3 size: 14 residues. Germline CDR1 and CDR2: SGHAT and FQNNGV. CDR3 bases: TGTGCCAGCAGCTTCTCCGGGCTTCGCGGGGAGCTGTTTTTT. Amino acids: CASSFSGLRGELFF.

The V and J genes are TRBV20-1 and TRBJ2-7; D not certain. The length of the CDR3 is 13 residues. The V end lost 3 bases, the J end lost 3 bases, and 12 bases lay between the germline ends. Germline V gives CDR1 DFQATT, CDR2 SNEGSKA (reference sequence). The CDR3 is CSASPSRIYEQYV. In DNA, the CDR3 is TGCAGTGCTAGTCCTAGTAGGATCTACGAGCAGTACGTC.

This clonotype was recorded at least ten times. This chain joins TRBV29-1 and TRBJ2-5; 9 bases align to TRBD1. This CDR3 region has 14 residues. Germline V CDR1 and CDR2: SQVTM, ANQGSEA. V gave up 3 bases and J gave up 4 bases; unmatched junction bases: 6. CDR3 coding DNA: TGCAGCGTTGAGTTATTACAGGGGGCAGAGACCCAGTACTTC. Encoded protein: CSVELLQGAETQYF.

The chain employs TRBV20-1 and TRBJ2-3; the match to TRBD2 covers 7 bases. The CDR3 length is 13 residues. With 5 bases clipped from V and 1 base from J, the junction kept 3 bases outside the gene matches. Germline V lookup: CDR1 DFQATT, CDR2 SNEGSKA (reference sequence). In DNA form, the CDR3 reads TGCAGTGCTTTGGGACTACGCACAGATACGCAGTATTTT. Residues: CSALGLRTDTQYF.

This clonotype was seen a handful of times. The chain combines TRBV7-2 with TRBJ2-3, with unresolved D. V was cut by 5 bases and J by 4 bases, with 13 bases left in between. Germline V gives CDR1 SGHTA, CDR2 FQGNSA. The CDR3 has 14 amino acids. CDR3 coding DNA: TGTGCCAGCAGCCCCCGCGCTGGGGCAGATACGCAGTATTTT. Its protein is CASSPRAGADTQYF.

The CDR3 DNA is TGTGCCAGCAGCCAAGACCTGGACAGGGGGGGATCTAACTATGGCTACACCTTC. Translating gives CASSQDLDRGGSNYGYTF. The chain combines TRBV3-1 with TRBJ1-2; TRBD1 matches 10 bases. Germline CDR1 LGHDT, CDR2 YNNKEL (reference sequence). This CDR3 has 18 residues. The V and J ends lost 0 bases and 0 bases, in that order; junction bases with no gene match: 7.

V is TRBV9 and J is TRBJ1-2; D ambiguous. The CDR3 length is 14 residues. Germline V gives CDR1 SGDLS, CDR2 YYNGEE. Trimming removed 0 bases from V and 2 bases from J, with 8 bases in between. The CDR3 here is CASSVGGINYGYTF. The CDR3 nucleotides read TGTGCCAGCAGCGTAGGGGGAATAAACTATGGCTACACCTTC.

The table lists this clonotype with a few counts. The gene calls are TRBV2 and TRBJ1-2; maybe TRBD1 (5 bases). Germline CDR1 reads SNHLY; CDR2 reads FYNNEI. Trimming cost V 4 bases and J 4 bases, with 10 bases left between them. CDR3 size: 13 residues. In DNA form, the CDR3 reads TGTGCCAGCAGTGTCGGGGGTAGCTATGGCTACACCTTC. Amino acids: CASSVGGSYGYTF. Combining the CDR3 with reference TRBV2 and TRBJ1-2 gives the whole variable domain EPEVTQTPSHQVTQMGQEVILRCVPISNHLYFYWYRQILGQKVEFLVSFYNNEISEKSEIFDDQFSVERPDGSNFTLKIRSTKLEDSAMYFCASSVGGSYGYTFGSGTRLTVV.

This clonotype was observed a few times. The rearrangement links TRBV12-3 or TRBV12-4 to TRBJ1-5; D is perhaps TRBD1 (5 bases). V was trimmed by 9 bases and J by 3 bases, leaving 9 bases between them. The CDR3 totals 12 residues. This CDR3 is CASGQLNQPQHF. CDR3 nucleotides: TGTGCCAGTGGACAACTCAATCAGCCCCAGCATTTT.

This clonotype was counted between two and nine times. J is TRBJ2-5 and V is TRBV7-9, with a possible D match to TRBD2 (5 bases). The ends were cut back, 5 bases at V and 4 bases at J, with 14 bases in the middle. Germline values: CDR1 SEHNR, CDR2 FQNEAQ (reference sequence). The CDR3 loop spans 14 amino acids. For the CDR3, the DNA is TGTGCCAGCAGCCCATGGAGGTCGGGAGAGACCCAGTACTTC. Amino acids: CASSPWRSGETQYF.

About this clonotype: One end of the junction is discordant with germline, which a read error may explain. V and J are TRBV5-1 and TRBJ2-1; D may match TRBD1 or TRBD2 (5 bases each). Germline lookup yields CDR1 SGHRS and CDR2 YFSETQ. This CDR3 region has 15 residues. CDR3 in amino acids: CASSLVTGDYNGQFF. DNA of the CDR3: TGCGCCAGCAGCTTGGTTACAGGCGACTACAATGGGCAGTTCTTC.

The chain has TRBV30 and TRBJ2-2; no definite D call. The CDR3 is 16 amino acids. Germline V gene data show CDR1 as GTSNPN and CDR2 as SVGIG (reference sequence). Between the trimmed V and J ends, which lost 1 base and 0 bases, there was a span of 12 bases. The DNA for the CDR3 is TGTGCCTGGAGTGGCCTATGGTCAGCGAACACCGGGGAGCTGTTTTTT. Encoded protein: CAWSGLWSANTGELFF.